This T cell receptor (beta chain) stems from a study of T-cell reconstitution after alpha-beta-depleted transplantation in children. This clonotype showed up many times. Its antigen is unknown. Preparation of the TCRbeta library used unique molecular identifiers. TCRdb used MiXCR to reprocess the PCR reads, holding one entry per CDR3 protein. The data contain hundreds of thousands of distinct CDR3 sequences, about 8.7% of them singletons. The CDR3 is 15 residues long. V gave up 1 base and J gave up 1 base, with 12 bases separating them. Germline V gene lookup returns CDR1 DFQATT and CDR2 SNEGSKA (reference sequence). Study-wide results and limits: Expanded graft clones numbering several hundred reportedly gave rise to alpha-beta T cells about two months after transplant. By one year post-transplant, T-cell counts and diversity largely arose from T cells that were newly produced.

The sample here was PBMCs, mostly from graft donor cells, taken 360 days after TCRalphabeta/CD19-depleted stem cell transplant. The clonotype was recovered from a male patient under 10 years old who had a stem cell transplant for acute myeloid leukemia, so the T cells may come from the graft donor. The V gene is TRBV20-1, the J gene TRBJ2-3, with D maybe TRBD2 (5 bases). The DNA for the CDR3 is TGCAGTGCTAGAGTGGCCCCGGAGGGCACAGATACGCAGTATTTT. It is translated as CSARVAPEGTDTQYF.